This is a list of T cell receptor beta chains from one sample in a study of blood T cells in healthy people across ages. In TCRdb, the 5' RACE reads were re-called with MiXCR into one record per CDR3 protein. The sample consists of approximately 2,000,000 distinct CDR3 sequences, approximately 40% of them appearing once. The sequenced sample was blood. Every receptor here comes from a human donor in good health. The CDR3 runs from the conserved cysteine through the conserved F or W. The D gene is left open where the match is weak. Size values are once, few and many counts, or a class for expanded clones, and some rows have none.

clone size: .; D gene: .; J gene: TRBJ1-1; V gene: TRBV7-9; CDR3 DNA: TGTGCCAGCAGGAGGATCGGGGAAGGAAAAACTGAAGCTTTCTTT; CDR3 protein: CASRRIGEGKTEAFF
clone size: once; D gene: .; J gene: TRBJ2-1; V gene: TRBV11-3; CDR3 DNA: TGTGCCAGCAGCTCCGATGTTGAGCAGTTCTTC; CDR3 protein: CASSSDVEQFF
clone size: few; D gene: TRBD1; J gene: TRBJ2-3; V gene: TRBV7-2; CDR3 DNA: TGTGCCAGCAGCGGGACAGGGGGGAGAGATACGCAGTATTTT; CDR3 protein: CASSGTGGRDTQYF
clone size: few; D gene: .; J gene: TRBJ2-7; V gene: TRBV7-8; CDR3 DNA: TGTGCCAGCAGCGATACAGTCTACGAGCAGTACTTC; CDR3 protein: CASSDTVYEQYF
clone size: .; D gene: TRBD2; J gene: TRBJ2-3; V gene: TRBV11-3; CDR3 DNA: TGTGCCAGCAGCTCCAGACTAGCGGGGGGCATCGATACGCAGTATTTT; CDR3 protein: CASSSRLAGGIDTQYF
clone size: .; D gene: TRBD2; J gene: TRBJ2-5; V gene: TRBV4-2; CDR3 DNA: TGTGCCAGCAGCCAAGCTCACCTACTAGCGGGGGCCACCCAAGAGACCCAGTACTTC; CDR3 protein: CASSQAHLLAGATQETQYF
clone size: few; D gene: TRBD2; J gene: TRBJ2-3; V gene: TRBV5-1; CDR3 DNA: TGTGCCAGCAGCTTAGCGGGGCCCAGCACAGATACGCAGTATTTT; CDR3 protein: CASSLAGPSTDTQYF
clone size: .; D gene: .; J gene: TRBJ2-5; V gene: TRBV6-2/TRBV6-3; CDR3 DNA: TGTGCCAGCAGTTCGTCTATAGAAGTCGAGACCCAGTACTTC; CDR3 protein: CASSSSIEVETQYF
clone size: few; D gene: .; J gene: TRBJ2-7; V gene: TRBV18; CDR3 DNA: TGTGCCAGCTCACGTATGGCGGCGGATCCCTACGAGCAGTACTTC; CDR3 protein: CASSRMAADPYEQYF
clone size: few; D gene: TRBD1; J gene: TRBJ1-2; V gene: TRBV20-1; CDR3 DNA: TGCAGTGCTAGAGGTCCAGGGGGCTATGGCTACACCTTC; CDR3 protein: CSARGPGGYGYTF
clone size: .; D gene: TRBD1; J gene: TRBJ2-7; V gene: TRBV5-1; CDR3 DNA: TGCGCCAGCAGCTTGGGGCAGGGGGCGCGCTACGAGCAGTACTTC; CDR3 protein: CASSLGQGARYEQYF
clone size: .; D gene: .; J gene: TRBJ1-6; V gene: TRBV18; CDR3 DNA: TGTGCCAGCTCACCAGAGACAGATAATTCACCCCTCCACTTT; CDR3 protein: CASSPETDNSPLHF
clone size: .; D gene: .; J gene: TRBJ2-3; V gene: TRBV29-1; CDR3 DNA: TGCAGCGTTGGGCAGGGCAGGGATACGCAGTATTTT; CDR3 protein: CSVGQGRDTQYF
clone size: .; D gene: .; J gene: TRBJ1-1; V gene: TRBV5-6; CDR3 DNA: TGTGCCAGCACGAAAGGTGCTTTAAGAAGGGCTGAAGCTTTCTTT; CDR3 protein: CASTKGALRRAEAFF
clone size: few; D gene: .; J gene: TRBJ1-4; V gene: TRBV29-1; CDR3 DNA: TGCAGCGTCCCGTTGGGTGGGAATGAAAAACTGTTTTTT; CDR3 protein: CSVPLGGNEKLFF
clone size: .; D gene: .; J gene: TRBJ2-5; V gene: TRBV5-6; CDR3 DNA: TGTGCCAGCAGCTGGGAAGGGCCAGCGAAGACCCAGTACTTC; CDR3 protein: CASSWEGPAKTQYF
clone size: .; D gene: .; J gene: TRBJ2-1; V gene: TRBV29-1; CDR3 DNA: TGCAGCGCCCTGTCCCAACACAATGAGCAGTTCTTC; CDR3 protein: CSALSQHNEQFF
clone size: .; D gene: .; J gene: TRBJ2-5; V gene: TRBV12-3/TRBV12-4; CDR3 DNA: TGTGCCAGCACCAAGGTAGAGAGAGGTGCCCAGTACTTC; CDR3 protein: CASTKVERGAQYF
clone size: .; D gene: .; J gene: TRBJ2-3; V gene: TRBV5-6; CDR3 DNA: TGTGCCAGCACCCCAAGGTTCACAGATACGCAGTATTTT; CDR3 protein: CASTPRFTDTQYF
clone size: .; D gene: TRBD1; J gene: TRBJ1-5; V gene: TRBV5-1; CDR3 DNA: TGCGCCAGCAGCCCCGGGACAGGGCGATATCAGCCCCAGCATTTT; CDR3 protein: CASSPGTGRYQPQHF
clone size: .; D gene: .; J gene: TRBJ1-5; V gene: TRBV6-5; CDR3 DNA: TGTGCCAGCAGACTACAGGGTGGGGGTCAGCCCCAGCATTTT; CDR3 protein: CASRLQGGGQPQHF
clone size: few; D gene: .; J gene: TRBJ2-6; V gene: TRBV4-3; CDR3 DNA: TGCGCCAGCAGCCAACCCCTGGGGGGCCACTCTGGGGCCAACGTCCTGACTTTC; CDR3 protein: CASSQPLGGHSGANVLTF
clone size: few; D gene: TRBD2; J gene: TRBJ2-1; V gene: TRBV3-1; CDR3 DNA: TGTGCCAGCAGCCAAGGGCCGGGACTACCTAACAATGAGCAGTTCTTC; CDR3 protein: CASSQGPGLPNNEQFF
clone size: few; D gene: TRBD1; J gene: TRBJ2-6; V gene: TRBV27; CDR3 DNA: TGTGCCAGCAGTTTCCTGAGGACAGGGATTGCCAACGTCCTGACTTTC; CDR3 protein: CASSFLRTGIANVLTF
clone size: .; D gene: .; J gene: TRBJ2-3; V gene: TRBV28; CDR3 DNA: TGTGTCAGCAGTTTGGGAGGGGGCAACACAGATACGCAGTATTTT; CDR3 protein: CVSSLGGGNTDTQYF